Only a few counts were recorded for the clone carrying this T cell receptor (beta chain). Antigen: not known. The treatment is: oral pan-JAK inhibitor, 5-10 mg twice daily. This sample stems from a study of CD8+ T cells in alopecia areata. The authors extracted RNA and reverse transcribed it into cDNA as the sequencing template. Repertoires were generated with immunoSEQ multiplex PCR, while TCRdb's copy carries only in-frame clones and drops some. The data contain 250,000 to 350,000 clones, 60% of them singletons. General observations from the study: For patients receiving tofacitinib, scalp clonality and expanded CD8+ clones among the top 100 significantly decreased. Lesional scalp displayed greater clonality than normal scalp, most notably in alopecia totalis/universalis. Patients showed less clear TCR sequence sharing than mice, possibly partly because of HLA diversity. It was observed that many expanded lesional clones persisted in scalp and blood during tofacitinib.

The V and J ends lost 2 bases and 6 bases respectively, with 14 bases between them. CDR1 MNHEY and CDR2 SVGAGI come from the germline V gene. The CDR3 contains 15 residues. This sequence originates from a human donor with alopecia areata. The chain joins TRBV6-5 to TRBJ1-5; tentatively, D is TRBD1 (6 bases). This specimen consisted of CD4+ T cells sorted from blood, obtained at approximately week 51, from a patient treated with tofacitinib. The CDR3, as DNA: TGTGCCAGCAGTTACGATGTTGGGGGCGGTCAGCCCCAGCATTTT. It translates to CASSYDVGGGQPQHF.